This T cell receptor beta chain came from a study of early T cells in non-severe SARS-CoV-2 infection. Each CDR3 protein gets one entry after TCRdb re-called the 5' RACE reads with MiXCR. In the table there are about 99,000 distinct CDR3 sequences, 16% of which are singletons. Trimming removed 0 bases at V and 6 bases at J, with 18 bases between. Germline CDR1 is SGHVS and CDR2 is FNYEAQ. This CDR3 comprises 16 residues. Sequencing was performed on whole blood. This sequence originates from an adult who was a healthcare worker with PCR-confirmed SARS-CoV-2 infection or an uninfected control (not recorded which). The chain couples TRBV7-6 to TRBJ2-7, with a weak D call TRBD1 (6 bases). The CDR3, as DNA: TGTGCCAGCAGCTTAGCACAGCGATTACAGGGTGGCGAGCAGTACTTC. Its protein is CASSLAQRLQGGEQYF. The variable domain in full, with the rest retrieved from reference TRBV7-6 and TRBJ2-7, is GAGVSQSPRYKVTKRGQDVALRCDPISGHVSLYWYRQALGQGPEFLTYFNYEAQQDKSGLPNDRFSAERPEGSISTLTIQRTEQRDSAMYRCASSLAQRLQGGEQYFGPGTRLTVT.